This TCR beta chain comes out of a study of cytomegalovirus exposure and HLA in healthy donors. Study findings and constraints: Presence/absence analyses assumed roughly uniform sequencing depth across donors. Most TCR sequences were rare, but some public TCRs occurred in many donors. Altogether, some 160 TCR beta chains were recorded as cytomegalovirus-associated.

Concerning this clone itself: The target antigen is unknown.

13 Jbeta primers and 60 Vbeta primers were used for the PCR. Assay: immunoSEQ multiplex PCR; the TCRdb copy retains only in-frame clones and omits some. The top ten hold around 3.4% of the sample, which has roughly 200,000 clones, about 80% seen once. V was clipped by 3 bases and J by 7 bases; unmatched bases: 3. This CDR3 has 14 amino acids. Germline lookup yields CDR1 SGHAT and CDR2 FQNNGV. The chain carries TRBV11-2 and TRBJ1-4; 9 positions match TRBD1. The specimen was PBMCs. This receptor was obtained from a woman aged 55-69 years in good health and CMV-seropositive. CDR3 DNA sequence: TGTGCCAGCAGCTTGGACAGGGGATTTGAAAAACTGTTTTTT. This sequence encodes CASSLDRGFEKLFF.